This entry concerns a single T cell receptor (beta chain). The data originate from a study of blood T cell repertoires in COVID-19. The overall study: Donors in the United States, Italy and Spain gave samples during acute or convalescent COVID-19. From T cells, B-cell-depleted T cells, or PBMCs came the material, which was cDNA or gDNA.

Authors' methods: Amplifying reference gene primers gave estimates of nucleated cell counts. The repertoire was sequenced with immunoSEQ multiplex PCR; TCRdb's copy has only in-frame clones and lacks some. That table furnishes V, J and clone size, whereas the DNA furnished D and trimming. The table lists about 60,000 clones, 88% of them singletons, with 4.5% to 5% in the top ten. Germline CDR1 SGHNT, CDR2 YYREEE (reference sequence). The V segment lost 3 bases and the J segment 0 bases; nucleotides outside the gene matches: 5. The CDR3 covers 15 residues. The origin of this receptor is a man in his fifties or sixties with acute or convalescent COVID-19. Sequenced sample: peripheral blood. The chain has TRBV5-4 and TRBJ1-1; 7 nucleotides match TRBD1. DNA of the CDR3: TGTGCCAGCAGCTCCAGACAGGGTCTGAACACTGAAGCTTTCTTT. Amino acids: CASSSRQGLNTEAFF.